This TCR beta chain was recorded in a study of control samples from healthy donors and cancer patients. Using immunoSEQ multiplex PCR, the repertoire was profiled, and TCRdb retains in-frame clones only, with some absent. This table has roughly 180,000 clones, around 94% appearing once. Germline values: CDR1 DFQATT, CDR2 SNEGSKA (reference sequence). V lost 3 bases and J lost 1; bases outside the gene matches: 5. This CDR3 is 15 amino acids long. This TCR was sampled from a woman between 18 and 29 years old in good health. The rearrangement joins TRBV20-1 to TRBJ2-2; 7 positions match TRBD2. Sequencing input: blood. CDR3 bases: TGCAGTGCTAGTCATTCTAGCGGGAACACCGGGGAGCTGTTTTTT. This codes for CSASHSSGNTGELFF.